This TCR beta chain was identified during a study of beta chain features in type 1 diabetes. Whole-study findings and limits: A moderate, significant TCRB CDR3 shortening appeared in type 1 diabetes across four CD4+ subsets. Naive, central memory and Treg TCRB repertoires seemed to resemble each other more closely in patients than they did in healthy donors.

This clone was seen a few times. Its antigen is currently unknown. Expressed TCRB transcripts were sequenced because the isolated RNA had all been reverse transcribed beforehand. This table comes from immunoSEQ multiplex PCR, and its TCRdb copy is limited to in-frame clones, with some not included. Found here are tens of thousands of clones, 66% of them singletons; the top ten hold approximately 2.3%. Germline CDR1 MNHEY, CDR2 SMNVEV (reference sequence). This CDR3 contains 16 residues. V gave up 7 bases and J gave up 0 bases, with 18 bases separating them. The sequence came from a woman younger than 30 with type 1 diabetes. The J gene is TRBJ1-1, the V gene TRBV27; D is unresolved. What was sequenced was Tregs from blood. CDR3 sequence: CASKGLRASMNTEAFF. The CDR3 nucleotides are TGTGCCAGCAAGGGATTGAGGGCCTCAATGAACACTGAAGCTTTCTTT.